This TCR beta chain came from a study of blood T cells in healthy people across ages. Across the study: Every two T cells gave about one barcoded beta molecule via template switching.

The authors ran a second PCR of roughly 6 to 12 cycles using a sample-barcoded 5' primer and a J-beta primer mix. From each sample, at least 2.5 million paired-end reads containing CDR3 were obtained. TCRdb reanalysed the 5' RACE reads using MiXCR and keeps one entry per CDR3 protein. The sample includes around 820,000 distinct CDR3 sequences, 20% to 25% of them seen just once. The CDR3 length is 15 residues. Trimming shortened V by 3 bases and J by 2 bases, and 14 bases separated the two germline ends. Germline CDR1 DFQATT, CDR2 SNEGSKA (reference sequence). The same sample was also used in a study of T cells of mothers and their children. That source notes: The yield was over 9 million TCR beta CDR3 reads from each mother and 2.5 million to 3 million from each child. Related mother-child pairs showed slightly higher but non-significant overlap than unrelated pairs.

This rearrangement joins TRBV20-1 to TRBJ1-5; weak D call: TRBD1 (6 bases). The sample comprised blood. This TCR derives from a boy between 10 and 17 years old in good health. CDR3 loop: CSASLQGLGNQPQHF. DNA for the CDR3: TGCAGTGCTAGCCTACAGGGCCTTGGCAATCAGCCCCAGCATTTT.